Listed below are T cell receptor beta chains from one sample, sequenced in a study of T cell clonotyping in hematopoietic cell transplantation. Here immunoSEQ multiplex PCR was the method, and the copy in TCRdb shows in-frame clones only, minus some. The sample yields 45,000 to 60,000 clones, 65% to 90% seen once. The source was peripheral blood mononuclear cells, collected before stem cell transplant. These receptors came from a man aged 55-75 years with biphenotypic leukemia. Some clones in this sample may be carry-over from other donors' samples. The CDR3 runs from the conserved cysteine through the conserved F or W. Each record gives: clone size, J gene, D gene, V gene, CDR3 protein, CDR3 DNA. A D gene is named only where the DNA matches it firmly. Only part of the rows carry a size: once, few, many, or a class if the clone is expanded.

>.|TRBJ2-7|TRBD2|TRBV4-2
CASSQGAGEAYEQYF
TGTGCCAGCAGCCAAGGAGCGGGGGAGGCCTACGAGCAGTACTTC
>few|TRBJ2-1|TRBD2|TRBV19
CASSKGRANEQFF
TGTGCCAGTAGTAAGGGGAGGGCTAATGAGCAGTTCTTC
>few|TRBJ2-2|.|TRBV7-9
CASSPLGGALNTGELFF
TGTGCCAGCAGCCCTCTCGGGGGAGCCCTGAACACCGGGGAGCTGTTTTTT
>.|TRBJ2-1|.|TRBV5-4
CASSKESRQDNEQFF
TGTGCCAGCAGCAAGGAATCCCGACAGGACAATGAGCAGTTCTTC
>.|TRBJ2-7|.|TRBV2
CASSEEAQGYEQYF
TGTGCCAGCAGTGAAGAGGCACAGGGCTACGAGCAGTACTTC
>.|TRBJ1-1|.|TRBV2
CASRLFLWSEAFF
TGTGCCAGCCGCCTGTTTCTGTGGAGTGAAGCTTTCTTT
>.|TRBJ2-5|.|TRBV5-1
CASSLWETQYF
TGCGCCAGCAGCTTATGGGAGACCCAGTACTTC
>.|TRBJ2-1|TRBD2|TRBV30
CAWGSPGLAGAPYNEQFF
TGTGCCTGGGGGTCCCCGGGACTAGCGGGAGCGCCATACAATGAGCAGTTCTTC
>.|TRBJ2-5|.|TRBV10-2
CASSNQEGREETQYF
TGCGCCAGCAGTAACCAGGAGGGGCGAGAGGAGACCCAGTACTTC
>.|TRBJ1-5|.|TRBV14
CASSHRQALGQPQHF
TGTGCCAGCAGCCACCGACAGGCCCTCGGTCAGCCCCAGCATTTT
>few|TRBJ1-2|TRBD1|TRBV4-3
CASSWTGLGYGYTF
TGCGCCAGCAGCTGGACAGGGCTGGGCTATGGCTACACCTTC
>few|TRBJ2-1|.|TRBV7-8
CASSLDRYEQFF
TGTGCCAGCAGCCTGGATAGGTATGAGCAGTTCTTC
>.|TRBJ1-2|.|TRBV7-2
CASSLVPGPPSGGYTF
TGTGCCAGCAGCTTAGTACCAGGGCCCCCCTCAGGTGGCTACACCTTC
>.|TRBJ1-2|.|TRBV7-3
CASSVGVDYDSYTF
TGTGCCAGCAGTGTAGGGGTAGACTACGATAGCTACACCTTC
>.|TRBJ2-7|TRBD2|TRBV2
CASSEAASGSLEQYF
TGTGCCAGCAGTGAAGCGGCTAGCGGGAGCCTCGAGCAGTACTTC
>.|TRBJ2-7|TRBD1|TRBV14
CASSYRQGGYEQYF
TGTGCCAGCAGCTATAGACAGGGCGGCTACGAGCAGTACTTC
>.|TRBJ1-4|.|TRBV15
CATSGAGFGAYEKLFF
TGTGCCACCTCGGGGGCGGGTTTTGGGGCGTATGAAAAACTGTTTTTT
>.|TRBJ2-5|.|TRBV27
CASSFKWWETQYF
TGTGCCAGCAGTTTTAAGTGGTGGGAGACCCAGTACTTC
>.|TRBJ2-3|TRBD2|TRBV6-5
CASSRLAGTDTQYF
TGTGCCAGCAGCAGACTAGCGGGCACAGATACGCAGTATTTT
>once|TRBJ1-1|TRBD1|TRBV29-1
CSVGGTGRRFTEAFF
TGCAGCGTTGGGGGGACAGGCAGAAGGTTCACTGAAGCTTTCTTT
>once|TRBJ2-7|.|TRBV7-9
CASSYQGQYEQYF
TGTGCCAGCAGCTACCAGGGGCAGTACGAGCAGTACTTC
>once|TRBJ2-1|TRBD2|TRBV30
CAWSFGGRDYNEQFF
TGTGCCTGGAGTTTTGGAGGGAGGGATTACAATGAGCAGTTCTTC
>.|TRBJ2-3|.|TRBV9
CASSFSTDTQYF
TGTGCCAGCAGCTTCAGCACAGATACGCAGTATTTT
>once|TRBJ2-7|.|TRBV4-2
CASSQDRGGSYEQYF
TGTGCCAGCAGCCAAGACAGGGGTGGCTCCTACGAGCAGTACTTC
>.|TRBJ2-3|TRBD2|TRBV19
CASSTPPGTSGITDTQYF
TGTGCCAGTAGTACTCCCCCGGGGACTAGCGGGATCACAGATACGCAGTATTTT
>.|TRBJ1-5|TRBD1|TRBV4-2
CASSPSRDRNNQPQHF
TGTGCCAGCAGCCCGAGCCGGGACAGAAACAATCAGCCCCAGCATTTT
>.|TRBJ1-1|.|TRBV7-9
CASSWTANTEAFF
TGTGCCAGCAGCTGGACAGCGAACACTGAAGCTTTCTTT
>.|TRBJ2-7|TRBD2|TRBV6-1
CASSGTSGPWEQYF
TGTGCCAGCAGTGGAACTAGCGGCCCGTGGGAGCAGTACTTC
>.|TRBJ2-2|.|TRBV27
CASSLLTDNTGELFF
TGTGCCAGCAGTTTACTGACAGACAACACCGGGGAGCTGTTTTTT
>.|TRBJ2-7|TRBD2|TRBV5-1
CASSLAWSGRARAEQYF
TGCGCCAGCAGCTTGGCTTGGAGCGGGAGGGCCCGAGCCGAGCAGTACTTC
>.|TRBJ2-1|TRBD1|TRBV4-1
CASSQADRSYNEQFF
TGCGCCAGCAGCCAAGCGGACAGGTCCTACAATGAGCAGTTCTTC
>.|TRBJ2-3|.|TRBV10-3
CAISDGRSDTQYF
TGTGCCATCAGTGACGGGAGATCAGATACGCAGTATTTT
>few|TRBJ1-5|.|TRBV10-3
CAISEGAAYSNQPQHF
TGTGCCATCAGTGAGGGGGCAGCCTATAGCAATCAGCCCCAGCATTTT
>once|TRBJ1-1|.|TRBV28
CASNTGMTEAFF
TGTGCCAGCAATACAGGGATGACTGAAGCTTTCTTT
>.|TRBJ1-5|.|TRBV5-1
CASSPGPPYNQPQHF
TGCGCCAGCAGCCCGGGACCGCCGTACAATCAGCCCCAGCATTTT
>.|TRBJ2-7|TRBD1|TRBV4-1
CASSQDTGQGRYEQYF
TGCGCCAGCAGCCAAGATACCGGACAGGGTAGATACGAGCAGTACTTC
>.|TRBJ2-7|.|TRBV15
CATSRGPSRGVDAYEQYF
TGTGCCACCAGCAGAGGACCCAGCAGGGGAGTTGACGCCTACGAGCAGTACTTC
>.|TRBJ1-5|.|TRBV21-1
CASSIPLSTVMYSNQPQHF
TGTGCCAGCAGCATTCCCCTCTCGACCGTAATGTATAGCAATCAGCCCCAGCATTTT
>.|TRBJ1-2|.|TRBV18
CASSPSGGMGYGYTF
TGTGCCAGCTCACCCTCGGGGGGGATGGGCTATGGCTACACCTTC
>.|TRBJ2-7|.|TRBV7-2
CASSFGLHSYEQYF
TGTGCCAGCAGCTTTGGGCTTCACTCCTACGAGCAGTACTTC
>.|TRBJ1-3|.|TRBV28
CASSLPDSGNTIYF
TGTGCCAGCAGTTTACCGGACTCTGGAAACACCATATATTTT
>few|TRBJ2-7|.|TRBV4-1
CASSQDGYEQYF
TGCGCCAGCAGCCAAGATGGATACGAGCAGTACTTC
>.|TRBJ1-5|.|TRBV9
CASSVGRIGQPQHF
TGTGCCAGCAGCGTAGGTCGCATCGGTCAGCCCCAGCATTTT
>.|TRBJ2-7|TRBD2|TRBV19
CASSIRASGTYEQYF
TGTGCCAGTAGTATAAGGGCTAGCGGAACCTACGAGCAGTACTTC
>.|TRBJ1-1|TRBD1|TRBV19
CASSSRTGGANTEAFF
TGTGCCAGTAGTTCACGGACAGGGGGGGCGAACACTGAAGCTTTCTTT
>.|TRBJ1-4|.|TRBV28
CASEDNSAATNEKLFF
TGTGCCAGCGAGGACAACTCAGCTGCAACTAATGAAAAACTGTTTTTT
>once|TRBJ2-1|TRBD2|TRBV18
CASSPEAGDGDEQFF
TGTGCCAGCTCACCAGAAGCGGGGGACGGGGATGAGCAGTTCTTC
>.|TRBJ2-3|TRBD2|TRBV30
CAWKTSGRATDTQYF
TGTGCCTGGAAGACTAGCGGGAGGGCCACAGATACGCAGTATTTT
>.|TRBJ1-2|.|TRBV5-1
CASSLDRDRLLDGYTF
TGCGCCAGCAGCTTGGACCGGGACCGGTTGCTGGATGGCTACACCTTC